This TCR beta chain comes out of a study of cytomegalovirus exposure and HLA in healthy donors. This clone turned up a few times. The PCR was carried out with 60 Vbeta primers and 13 Jbeta primers. TCRdb keeps only in-frame clones here, not all; method: immunoSEQ multiplex PCR. The data hold some 150,000 clones, with approximately 10% observed a single time. The germline V and J ends were trimmed by 3 bases and 0 bases, with 10 bases remaining between them. CDR3 length equals 14 residues. Germline V gene sequence: CDR1 SGHNT, CDR2 YYREEE (reference sequence). This clonotype was sampled from a woman in her thirties or forties in good health and CMV-seropositive. The sequenced material came from PBMCs. The rearrangement joins TRBV5-4 to TRBJ2-7; D possibly corresponds to TRBD1 (6 bases). This chain's CDR3 is CASSSTGRSYEQYF. DNA of the CDR3: TGTGCCAGCAGCTCAACAGGGCGCTCCTACGAGCAGTACTTC.